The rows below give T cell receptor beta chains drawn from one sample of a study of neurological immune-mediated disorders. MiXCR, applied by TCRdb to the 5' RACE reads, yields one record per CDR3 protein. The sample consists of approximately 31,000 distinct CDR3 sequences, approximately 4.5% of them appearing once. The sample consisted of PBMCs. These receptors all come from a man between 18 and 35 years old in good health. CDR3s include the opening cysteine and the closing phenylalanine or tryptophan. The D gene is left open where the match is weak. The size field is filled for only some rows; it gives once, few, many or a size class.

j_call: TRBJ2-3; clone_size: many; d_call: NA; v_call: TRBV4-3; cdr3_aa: CASSQEGGGTDTQYF; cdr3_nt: TGCGCCAGCAGCCAAGAAGGGGGGGGCACAGATACGCAGTATTTT
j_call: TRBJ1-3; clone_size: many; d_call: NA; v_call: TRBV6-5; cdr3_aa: CASSSNSGNTIYF; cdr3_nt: TGTGCCAGCAGTTCCAATTCTGGAAACACCATATATTTT
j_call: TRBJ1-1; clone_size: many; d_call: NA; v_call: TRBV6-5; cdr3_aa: CASSYGGGYTEAFF; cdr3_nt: TGTGCCAGCAGTTACGGGGGCGGGTACACTGAAGCTTTCTTT
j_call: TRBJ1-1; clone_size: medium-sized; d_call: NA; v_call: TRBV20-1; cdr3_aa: CSAPSGGLDTEAFF; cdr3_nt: TGCAGTGCTCCGTCTGGAGGTCTGGACACTGAAGCTTTCTTT
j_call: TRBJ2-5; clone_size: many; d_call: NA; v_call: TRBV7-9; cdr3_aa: CASSPADTQYF; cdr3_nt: TGTGCCAGCAGCCCAGCGGATACCCAGTACTTC
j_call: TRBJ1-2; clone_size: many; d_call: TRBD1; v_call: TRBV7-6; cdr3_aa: CASSKREQGSYNYGYTF; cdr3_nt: TGTGCCAGCAGCAAGAGGGAACAGGGGTCCTACAACTATGGCTACACCTTC
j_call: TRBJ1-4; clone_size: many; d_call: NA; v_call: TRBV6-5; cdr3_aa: CASSLGQGNEKLFF; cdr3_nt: TGTGCCAGCAGTTTAGGGCAGGGTAATGAAAAACTGTTTTTT
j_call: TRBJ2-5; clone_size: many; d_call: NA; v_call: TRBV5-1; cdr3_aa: CASSLAATAQETQYF; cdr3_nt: TGCGCCAGCAGCTTGGCTGCGACAGCACAAGAGACCCAGTACTTC
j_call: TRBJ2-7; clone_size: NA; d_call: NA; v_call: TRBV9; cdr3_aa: CASSPLGGLQRSYEQYF; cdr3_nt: TGTGCCAGCAGCCCCTTGGGGGGCCTTCAAAGATCCTACGAGCAGTACTTC
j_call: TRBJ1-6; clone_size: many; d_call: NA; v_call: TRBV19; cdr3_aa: CASSTLQETPLHF; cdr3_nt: TGTGCCAGTAGTACCTTACAAGAGACACCCCTCCACTTT
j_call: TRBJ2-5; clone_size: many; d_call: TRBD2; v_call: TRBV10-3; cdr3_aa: CAISGGGKQETQYF; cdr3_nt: TGTGCCATCAGCGGGGGGGGCAAGCAAGAGACCCAGTACTTC
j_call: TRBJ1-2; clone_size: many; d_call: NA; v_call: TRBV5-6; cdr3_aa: CASSVGAGGYTF; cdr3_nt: TGTGCCAGCAGCGTTGGGGCCGGGGGCTACACCTTC
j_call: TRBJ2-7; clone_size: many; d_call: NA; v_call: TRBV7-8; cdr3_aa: CASSALIQAGSYEQYF; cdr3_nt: TGTGCCAGCAGCGCGTTGATCCAGGCGGGGAGCTACGAGCAGTACTTC
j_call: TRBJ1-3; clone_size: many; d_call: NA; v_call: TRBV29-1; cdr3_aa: CSVAGPQENSGNTIYF; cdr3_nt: TGCAGCGTAGCCGGGCCACAAGAAAACTCTGGAAACACCATATATTTT
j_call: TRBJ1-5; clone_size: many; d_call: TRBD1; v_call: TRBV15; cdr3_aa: CATSRVAYRGQPQHF; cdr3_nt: TGTGCCACCAGCAGAGTTGCCTACAGGGGTCAGCCCCAGCATTTT
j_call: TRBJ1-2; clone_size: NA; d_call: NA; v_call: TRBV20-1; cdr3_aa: CSAPGGGGGYTF; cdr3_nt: TGCAGTGCCCCGGGTGGGGGAGGAGGCTACACCTTC
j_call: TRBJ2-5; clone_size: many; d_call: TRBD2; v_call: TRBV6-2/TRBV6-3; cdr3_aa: CASRLNPGLAGQETQYF; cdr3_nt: TGTGCCAGCAGACTAAACCCGGGACTAGCGGGGCAAGAGACCCAGTACTTC
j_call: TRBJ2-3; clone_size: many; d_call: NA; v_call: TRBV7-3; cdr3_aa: CASSLTGRTDTQYF; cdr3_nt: TGTGCCAGCAGCTTAACGGGGCGGACAGATACGCAGTATTTT
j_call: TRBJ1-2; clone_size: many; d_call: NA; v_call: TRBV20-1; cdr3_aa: CSARDSGGGGGGYTF; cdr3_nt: TGCAGTGCTAGAGATTCGGGGGGCGGCGGTGGTGGCTACACCTTC
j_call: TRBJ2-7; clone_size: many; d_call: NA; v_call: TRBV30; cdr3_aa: CAWSVRAMYEQYF; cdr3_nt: TGTGCCTGGAGTGTACGCGCTATGTACGAGCAGTACTTC
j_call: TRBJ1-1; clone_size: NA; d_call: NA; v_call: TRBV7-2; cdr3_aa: CASSLGVRRGTEAFF; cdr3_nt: TGTGCCAGCAGCTTAGGGGTTCGGCGTGGCACTGAAGCTTTCTTT
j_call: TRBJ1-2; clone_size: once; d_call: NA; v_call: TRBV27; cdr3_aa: CASRGSNYGYTF; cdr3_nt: TGTGCCAGCCGGGGGTCTAACTATGGCTACACCTTC
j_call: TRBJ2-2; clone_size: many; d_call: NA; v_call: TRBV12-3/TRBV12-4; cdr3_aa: CASSRRSANTGELFF; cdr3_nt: TGTGCCAGCAGTAGGCGGAGCGCGAACACCGGGGAGCTGTTTTTT
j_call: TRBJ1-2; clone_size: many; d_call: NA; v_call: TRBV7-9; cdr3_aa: CASSLSLSGYTF; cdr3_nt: TGTGCCAGCAGCTTAAGTTTATCGGGCTACACCTTC
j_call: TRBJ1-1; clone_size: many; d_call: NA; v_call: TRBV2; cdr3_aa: CATRPGNTEAFF; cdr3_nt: TGTGCCACCAGGCCCGGGAACACTGAAGCTTTCTTT
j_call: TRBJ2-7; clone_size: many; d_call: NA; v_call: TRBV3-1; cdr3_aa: CASSPRTATYEQYF; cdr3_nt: TGTGCCAGCAGCCCCCGGACAGCCACCTACGAGCAGTACTTC
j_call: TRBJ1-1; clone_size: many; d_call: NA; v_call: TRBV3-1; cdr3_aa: CASSHEALGVTEAFF; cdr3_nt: TGTGCCAGCAGCCATGAGGCTCTCGGAGTGACTGAAGCTTTCTTT
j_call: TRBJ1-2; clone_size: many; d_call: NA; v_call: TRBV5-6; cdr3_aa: CASSPGDGLRTYYGYTF; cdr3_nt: TGTGCCAGCAGCCCAGGGGACGGGCTCAGGACCTACTATGGCTACACCTTC
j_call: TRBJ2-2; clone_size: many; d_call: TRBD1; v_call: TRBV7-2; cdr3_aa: CASSLGWDRGNTGELFF; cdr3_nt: TGTGCCAGCAGCTTAGGCTGGGACAGGGGAAACACCGGGGAGCTGTTTTTT
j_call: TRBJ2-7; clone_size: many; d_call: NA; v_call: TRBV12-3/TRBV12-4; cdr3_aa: CASSSVNPGEQYF; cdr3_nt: TGTGCCAGCAGTTCGGTAAACCCAGGCGAGCAGTACTTC
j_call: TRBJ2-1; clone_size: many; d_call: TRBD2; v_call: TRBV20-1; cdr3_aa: CSAGLDGGAPNEQFF; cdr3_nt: TGCAGTGCCGGGCTGGACGGGGGGGCCCCCAATGAGCAGTTCTTC
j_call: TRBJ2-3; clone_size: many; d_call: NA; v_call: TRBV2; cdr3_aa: CASSEVASTSTDTQYF; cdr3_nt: TGTGCCAGCAGTGAGGTCGCTAGCACAAGCACAGATACGCAGTATTTT
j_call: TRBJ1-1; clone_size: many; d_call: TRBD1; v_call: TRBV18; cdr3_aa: CASSPLHLSGQGGLNTEAFF; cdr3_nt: TGTGCCAGCTCACCACTTCATCTCTCGGGACAGGGGGGATTGAACACTGAAGCTTTCTTT
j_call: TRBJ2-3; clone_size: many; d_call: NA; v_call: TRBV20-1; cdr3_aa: CSASGVGTDTQYF; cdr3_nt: TGCAGTGCTAGCGGGGTTGGGACAGATACGCAGTATTTT
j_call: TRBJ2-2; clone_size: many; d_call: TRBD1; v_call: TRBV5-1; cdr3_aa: CASSLWPDRGRANTGELFF; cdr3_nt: TGCGCCAGCAGCTTGTGGCCCGACAGGGGGCGAGCGAACACCGGGGAGCTGTTTTTT